This TCR beta chain was captured in a study of CD8 T cells in ankylosing spondylitis. TCRdb passed the 5' RACE reads through MiXCR, listing each CDR3 protein once. The data hold some 250,000 distinct CDR3 sequences, with under 30% observed a single time. Germline-derived CDR1 and CDR2 are DFQATT and SNEGSKA (reference sequence). Trimming removed 3 bases from V and 5 bases from J, with 16 bases in between. CDR3 length equals 14 residues. The rearrangement links TRBV20-1 to TRBJ1-1; D possibly corresponds to TRBD1 (5 bases). The TCR originated in a male donor with ankylosing spondylitis or in good health (not recorded which). Specimen: blood, either unsorted or a sorted T cell fraction (not recorded which). The CDR3 region is CSASARAGYTEAFF. The CDR3 region has the DNA TGCAGTGCTAGCGCTAGGGCAGGGTATACTGAAGCTTTCTTT.